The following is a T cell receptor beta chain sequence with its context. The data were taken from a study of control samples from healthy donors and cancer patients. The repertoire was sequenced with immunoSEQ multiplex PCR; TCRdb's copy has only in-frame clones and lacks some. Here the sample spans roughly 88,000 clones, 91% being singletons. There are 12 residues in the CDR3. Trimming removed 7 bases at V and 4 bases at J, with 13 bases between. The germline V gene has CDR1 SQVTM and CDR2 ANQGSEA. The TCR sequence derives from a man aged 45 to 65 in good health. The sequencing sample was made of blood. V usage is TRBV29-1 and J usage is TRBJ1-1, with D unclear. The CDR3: CSGAGMSTEAFF. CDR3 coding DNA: TGCAGCGGGGCCGGCATGAGCACTGAAGCTTTCTTT.